These T cell receptor beta chains were read from a single sample in a study of monozygotic twins with inflammatory bowel disease. TCRdb reanalyzed the 5' RACE reads and collapses them to one entry per CDR3 protein, without DNA. Here the sample table reports some 450,000 distinct CDR3 sequences. Material: blood. These receptors came from a human donor with ulcerative colitis or Crohn's disease, or a healthy co-twin of an affected twin (not recorded which). Both conserved end residues are part of each CDR3.

TRBJ2-5,TRBV15,CATSTKETQYF
TRBJ2-2,TRBV5-1,CASSFLAGGNTGELFF
TRBJ1-5,TRBV24-1,CATSETGLNQPQHF
TRBJ2-7,TRBV9,CASSVSGTGEQYF
TRBJ2-1,TRBV12-3/TRBV12-4,CASSGLYNEQFF
TRBJ2-7,TRBV12-5,CASGLFGEHISSYEQYF
TRBJ2-7,TRBV11-2,CASSSTGGPYEQYF
TRBJ2-7,TRBV18,CASSLPGTGTGEQYF
TRBJ1-1,TRBV5-5,CASRPGQGLNTEAFF
TRBJ2-5,TRBV20-1,CSAFSGLKETQYF
TRBJ2-2,TRBV7-9,CASSGRQGYTGELFF
TRBJ2-5,TRBV9,CASSEGQVETQYF
TRBJ2-5,TRBV5-5,CASSSGLAGAVETQYF
TRBJ2-3,TRBV3-1,CASSQDRLARADTQYF
TRBJ2-3,TRBV5-6,CASSLRVVGGRRRDTQYF
TRBJ2-2,TRBV5-1,CGSSWGDRNTGELFF
TRBJ2-3,TRBV20-1,CSARGGSLIFTDTQYF
TRBJ2-2,TRBV24-1,CATSDLGTPGELFF
TRBJ2-7,TRBV29-1,CSVLPGTGPYEQYF
TRBJ1-2,TRBV20-1,CSARDGGYGYTF
TRBJ2-6,TRBV5-1,CASSLSVAPGANVLTF
TRBJ2-2,TRBV6-1,CASSDPTGPPRTGELFF
TRBJ2-5,TRBV5-1,CASSATGPQETQYF
TRBJ2-5,TRBV7-2,CASSFGTGVQETQYF
TRBJ2-2,TRBV12-3/TRBV12-4,CASSGQLANTGELFF
TRBJ1-5,TRBV6-1,CASSQRDVRALRGNQPQHF
TRBJ2-1,TRBV6-6,CASSYIANEQFF
TRBJ2-1,TRBV6-1,CASKSGLAFHEQFF
TRBJ2-1,TRBV9,CASSYSGGYNEQFF
TRBJ1-5,TRBV3-1,CASSQGFGRTTQPQHF
TRBJ2-1,TRBV7-2,CASSLNGAGTGVNEQFF
TRBJ2-5,TRBV5-1,CASRFSGGDETQYF
TRBJ2-1,TRBV4-1,CASSQAWPGNEQFF
TRBJ2-1,TRBV2,CALQTSAHNEQFF
TRBJ1-2,TRBV5-1,CASSSRSLGSGGYTF
TRBJ1-1,TRBV7-9,CASSFELAGGNEAFF
TRBJ2-4,TRBV5-1,CASSSGDNIAKNIQYF
TRBJ2-7,TRBV4-1,CASSRVLRTGGPIEQYF
TRBJ1-3,TRBV5-4,CASSPPGTTGNTIYF
TRBJ1-2,TRBV29-1,CSVVAGSAGYTF
TRBJ2-7,TRBV30,CAWTKKAGGRYNEQYF
TRBJ1-4,TRBV20-1,CSARGDNGNEKLFF
TRBJ2-1,TRBV4-3,CASSQDLTVAGVYNEQFF
TRBJ1-1,TRBV27,CASSSIWGQVHTEAFF
TRBJ2-2,TRBV11-2,CASSYGPGGLFF